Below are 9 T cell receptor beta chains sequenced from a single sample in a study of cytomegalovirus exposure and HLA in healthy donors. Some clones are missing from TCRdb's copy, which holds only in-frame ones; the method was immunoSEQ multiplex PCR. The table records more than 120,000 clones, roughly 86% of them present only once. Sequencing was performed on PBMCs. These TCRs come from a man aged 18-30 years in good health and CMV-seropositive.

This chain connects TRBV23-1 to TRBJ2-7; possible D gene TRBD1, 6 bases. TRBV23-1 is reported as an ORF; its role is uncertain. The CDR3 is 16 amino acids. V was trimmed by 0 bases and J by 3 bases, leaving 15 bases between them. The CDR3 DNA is TGCGCCAGCAGTCAATCCGAAACAGGGAGACACTACGAGCAGTACTTC. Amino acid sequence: CASSQSETGRHYEQYF.

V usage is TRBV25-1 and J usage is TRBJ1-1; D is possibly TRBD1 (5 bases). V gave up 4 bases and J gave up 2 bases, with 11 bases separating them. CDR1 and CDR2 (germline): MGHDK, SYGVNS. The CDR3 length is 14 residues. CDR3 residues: CASSVVGLNTEAFF. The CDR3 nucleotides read TGTGCCAGCAGTGTTGTGGGACTTAACACTGAAGCTTTCTTT.

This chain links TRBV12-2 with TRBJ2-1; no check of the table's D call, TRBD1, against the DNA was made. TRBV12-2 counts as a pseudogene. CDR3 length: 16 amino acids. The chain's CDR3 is CASRLHDRASYNEQFF. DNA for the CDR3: TGTGCAAGTCGCTTACACGACAGGGCTTCCTACAATGAGCAGTTCTTC.

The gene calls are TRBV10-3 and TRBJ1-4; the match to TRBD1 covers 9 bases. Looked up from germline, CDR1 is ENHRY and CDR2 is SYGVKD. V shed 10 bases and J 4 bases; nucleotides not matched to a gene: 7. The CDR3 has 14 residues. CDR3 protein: CASSGTGSNEKLFF. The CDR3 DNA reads TGTGCCAGCTCCGGGACAGGGAGTAATGAAAAACTGTTTTTT.

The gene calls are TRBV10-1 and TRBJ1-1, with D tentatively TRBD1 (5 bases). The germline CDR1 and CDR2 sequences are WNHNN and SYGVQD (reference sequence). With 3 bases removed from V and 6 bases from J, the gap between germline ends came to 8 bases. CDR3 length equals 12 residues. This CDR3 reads CASSEGDSEAFF. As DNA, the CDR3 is TGCGCCAGCAGTGAAGGGGATTCTGAAGCTTTCTTT.

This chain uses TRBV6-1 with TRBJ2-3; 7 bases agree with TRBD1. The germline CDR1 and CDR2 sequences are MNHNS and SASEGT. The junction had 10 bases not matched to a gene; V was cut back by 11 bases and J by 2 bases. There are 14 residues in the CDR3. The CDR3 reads CACTQGPNTDTQYF. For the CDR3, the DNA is TGTGCCTGCACACAGGGGCCCAACACAGATACGCAGTATTTT.

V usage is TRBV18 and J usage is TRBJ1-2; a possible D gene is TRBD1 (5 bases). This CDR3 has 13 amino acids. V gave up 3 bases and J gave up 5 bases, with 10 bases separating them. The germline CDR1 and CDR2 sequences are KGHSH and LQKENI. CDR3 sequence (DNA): TGTGCCAGCTCACCGGGGCGGCCGTATGGCTACACCTTC. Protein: CASSPGRPYGYTF.

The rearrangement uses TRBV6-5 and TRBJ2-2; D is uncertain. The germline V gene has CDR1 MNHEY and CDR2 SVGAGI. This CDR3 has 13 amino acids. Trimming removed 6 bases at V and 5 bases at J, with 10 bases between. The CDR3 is CASRSRRTGELFF. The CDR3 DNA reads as TGTGCCAGCAGATCGCGAAGAACCGGGGAGCTGTTTTTT.

This chain's CDR3 is CASRDTMGPLEQFF. CDR3 DNA sequence: TGTGCCAGCAGAGATACGATGGGCCCGCTCGAGCAGTTCTTC. The chain carries TRBV2 and TRBJ2-1; D remains unclear. Germline V gene sequence: CDR1 SNHLY, CDR2 FYNNEI. V was shortened by 6 bases and J by 10 bases, with 19 bases between the two germline ends. This CDR3 has 14 amino acids.